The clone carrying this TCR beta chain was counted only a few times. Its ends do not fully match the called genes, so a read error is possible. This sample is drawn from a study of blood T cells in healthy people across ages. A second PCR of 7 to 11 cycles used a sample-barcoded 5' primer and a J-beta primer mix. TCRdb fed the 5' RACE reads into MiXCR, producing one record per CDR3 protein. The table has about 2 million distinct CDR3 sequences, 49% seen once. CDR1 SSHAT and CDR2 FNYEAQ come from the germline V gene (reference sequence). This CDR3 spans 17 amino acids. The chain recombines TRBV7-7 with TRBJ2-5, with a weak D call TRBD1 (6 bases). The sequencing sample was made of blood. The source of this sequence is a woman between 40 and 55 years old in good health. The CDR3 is CASSPILGYRASETQYF. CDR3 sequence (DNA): TGTGCTAGCAGCCCTATTTTAGGCTACAGGGCGTCAGAGACCCAGTACTTC.